The entry below describes one T cell receptor beta chain. Its antigen is currently unknown. The sample comes from a study of T cell repertoires in cytomegalovirus infection. At the level of the study: Newly reported HLA-C-restricted and thoroughly characterized HLA-B-restricted CMV epitopes were employed. A matching HLA type, together with CMV infection, was signaled by public TCR beta signatures.

From germline, CDR1 is MNHEY and CDR2 SVGEGT. This CDR3 has 16 amino acids. The ends were cut back, 0 bases at V and 3 bases at J, with 14 bases in the middle. Study conclusions and caveats: Ex vivo responses were dominated by HLA-C-restricted CMV-specific TCR beta clonotypes.

TCRdb passed the reads through MiXCR, listing each CDR3 protein once. Among approximately 730,000 distinct CDR3 sequences listed, 25% to 35% were seen once. The sequencing used cultured CD8+ T cells from PBMCs, collected from culture after CMV antigen stimulation. The genes are TRBV6-2 or TRBV6-3 and TRBJ1-1, with D unresolved. This TCR derives from a human donor in good health (CMV status not recorded). Some clones in this sample may be carry-over from other donors' samples. CDR3 nucleotides: TGTGCCAGCAGTTACTCGAAGAGGGTGGGGTACACTGAAGCTTTCTTT. Amino acids: CASSYSKRVGYTEAFF.